Each of the 27 T cell receptor beta chains below was sequenced from the same sample in a study of blood T cell repertoires in COVID-19. Sequencing was performed with immunoSEQ multiplex PCR; in TCRdb, only in-frame clones are kept and a portion is missing. Of roughly 230,000 clones in the sample, roughly 81% were seen once. The sequenced material came from PBMCs or T cells enriched from blood (not recorded which). The receptors shown here come from a woman between 45 and 60 years old who had been exposed to COVID-19.

The rearrangement links TRBV10-2 to TRBJ1-1; 8 nucleotides line up with TRBD1. Trimming took 8 bases from V and 5 from J; bases not matched to a gene: 10. The CDR3 extends over 14 amino acids. Germline CDR1 WSHSY, CDR2 SAAADI. In DNA form, the CDR3 reads TGCGCCAGCGAGGCGGACAGGGAGGGGACTGAAGCTTTCTTT. Translated, it gives CASEADREGTEAFF.

This clone was counted many times. V gene TRBV11-1 combines with J gene TRBJ1-1; D possibly corresponds to TRBD1 (5 bases). The germline gives CDR1 SGHAT, CDR2 FQDESV (reference sequence). V shed 6 bases and J shed 8 bases, with 16 bases lying between them. The CDR3 runs to 13 residues. CDR3 nucleotides: TGTGCCAGCAGTATAAGACGGGGGTCGGAAGCTTTCTTT. This gives the protein CASSIRRGSEAFF.

The chain carries TRBV7-8 and TRBJ1-1, with no clear D. V dropped 6 bases and J dropped 1 base, with 9 bases sitting between them. Germline lookup yields CDR1 SGHVS and CDR2 FQNEAQ. This CDR3 spans 13 amino acids. The CDR3 spells CASRAGENTEAFF. The CDR3 DNA reads TGTGCCAGCAGGGCAGGTGAGAACACTGAAGCTTTCTTT.

Of note for this clone: A much larger clone lies a single base off, so this may be a read error. The gene calls are TRBV13 and TRBJ2-3; TRBD1 agrees at 9 bases. From germline, CDR1 is PRHDT and CDR2 FYEKMQ (reference sequence). V shed 2 bases, J shed 1 base, and the junction held 1 base outside the gene matches. The CDR3 runs to 15 residues. The CDR3 DNA reads TGTGCCAGCAGCTTATGGACAGGGGGCACAGATACGCAGTATTTT. Its protein is CASSLWTGGTDTQYF.

The gene calls are TRBV30 and TRBJ1-1; no clear D gene. Trimming took 3 bases from V and 0 from J, leaving 5 bases between them. Germline CDR1 GTSNPN, CDR2 SVGIG (reference sequence). The CDR3 contains 12 residues. The CDR3 coding sequence is TGTGCCTGGAGCCCCATGAACACTGAAGCTTTCTTT. Its translation is CAWSPMNTEAFF.

This chain uses TRBV28 with TRBJ1-1; TRBD1 is a possible D gene (6 bases). This CDR3 has 14 residues. Germline V CDR1 and CDR2: MDHEN, SYDVKM. V lost 7 bases and J 0 bases, leaving 12 bases between the germline ends. CDR3 in DNA: TGTGCCAGCAAGACAGGCCTAATGAACACTGAAGCTTTCTTT. It yields the protein CASKTGLMNTEAFF. The full variable domain, its missing parts supplied by reference TRBV28 and TRBJ1-1, is DVKVTQSSRYLVKRTGEKVFLECVQDMDHENMFWYRQDPGLGLRLIYFSYDVKMKEKGDIPEGYSVSREKKERFSLILESASTNQTSMYLCASKTGLMNTEAFFGQGTRLTVV.

CDR3 DNA: TGTGCCAGCAGTTCAGGGTATGGCTACACCTTC. Protein product: CASSSGYGYTF. The V and J genes are TRBV12-3 or TRBV12-4 and TRBJ1-2; tentative D call: TRBD1 (5 bases). V was clipped by 4 bases and J by 5 bases, with 5 bases between them. This CDR3 region has 11 residues.

The chain has TRBV5-1 and TRBJ1-3; TRBD1 is a possible D gene (5 bases). The CDR3 contains 16 residues. Trimming removed 0 bases from V and 3 bases from J, with 13 bases in between. Per the germline V gene, CDR1 is SGHRS and CDR2 is YFSETQ. The CDR3 region is CASSLEGIIVGNTIYF. The DNA for the CDR3 is TGCGCCAGCAGCTTGGAGGGGATTATCGTTGGAAACACCATATATTTT.

The V gene is TRBV24-1, the J gene TRBJ2-5, with 7 bases fitting TRBD2. The CDR3 contains 13 residues. Germline V gene data show CDR1 as KGHDR and CDR2 as SFDVKD. V lost 5 bases to trimming and J lost 3 bases; unmatched junction nucleotides: 2. CDR3 region: CATSGAGEETQYF. The CDR3 DNA reads TGTGCCACCAGTGGGGCGGGGGAAGAGACCCAGTACTTC.

The chain carries TRBV2 and TRBJ2-7; 8 positions match TRBD1. From germline, CDR1 is SNHLY and CDR2 FYNNEI. The CDR3 has 13 residues. The ends lost 4 bases at V and 3 bases at J; junction bases unmatched: 2. The chain's CDR3 is CASSGDRGYEQYF. The CDR3 DNA sequence: TGTGCCAGCAGTGGCGACAGGGGCTACGAGCAGTACTTC.

The chain uses TRBV6-5 and TRBJ2-5; D is ambiguous. Deletions cut 7 bases from V and 0 bases from J, with 12 bases between. Germline CDR1 MNHEY, CDR2 SVGAGI. This CDR3 spans 14 amino acids. The chain's CDR3 is CASILGGYQETQYF. CDR3 DNA: TGTGCCAGCATACTCGGCGGATACCAAGAGACCCAGTACTTC.

This clone has only one observation. The genes are TRBV29-1 and TRBJ2-2, with 11 bases that match TRBD2. Losses at the gene ends were 6 bases for V and 2 bases for J; bases not matched to a gene: 2. The germline CDR1 and CDR2 sequences are SQVTM and ANQGSEA. The CDR3 contains 14 residues. As DNA, the CDR3 is TGCAGCGTGCTAGCGGGGGGAAACACCGGGGAGCTGTTTTTT. It codes for CSVLAGGNTGELFF.

The chain recombines TRBV5-1 with TRBJ2-1, with TRBD1 identical over 8 bases. The junction had 3 bases not matched to a gene; V was cut back by 0 bases and J by 4 bases. This CDR3 has 15 residues. The germline V gene has CDR1 SGHRS and CDR2 YFSETQ. CDR3 in amino acids: CASSLGRGPYNEQFF. The CDR3 DNA reads TGCGCCAGCAGCTTGGGCAGGGGGCCATACAATGAGCAGTTCTTC. The variable domain in full, with the rest retrieved from reference TRBV5-1 and TRBJ2-1, is KAGVTQTPRYLIKTRGQQVTLSCSPISGHRSVSWYQQTPGQGLQFLFEYFSETQRNKGNFPGRFSGRQFSNSRSEMNVSTLELGDSALYLCASSLGRGPYNEQFFGPGTRLTVL.

This clone came up a few times. This chain joins TRBV29-1 and TRBJ1-3; TRBD1 matches 7 bases. The CDR3 sequence is 12 residues long. The J segment lost 7 bases and the V segment lost 7 bases, leaving 7 bases of the junction unmatched. From germline, CDR1 is SQVTM and CDR2 ANQGSEA. In DNA form, the CDR3 reads TGCAGCGCCGAAAAGGGGGCTAACACCATATATTTT. Encoded protein: CSAEKGANTIYF.

The chain combines TRBV28 with TRBJ2-1, with TRBD2 matching 10 bases. Germline V gene sequence: CDR1 MDHEN, CDR2 SYDVKM. The CDR3 contains 16 residues. Trimming took 3 bases from V and 8 from J; bases not matched to a gene: 10. The CDR3 protein is CASSFPLAGVVDEQFF. In nucleotides, the CDR3 is TGTGCCAGCAGTTTCCCGCTAGCGGGGGTTGTGGATGAGCAGTTCTTC.

This clone was counted a few times. The chain employs TRBV2 and TRBJ1-1; 7 nucleotides agree with TRBD1. Germline V gene data show CDR1 as SNHLY and CDR2 as FYNNEI. The CDR3 length is 15 residues. The junction had 9 bases not matched to a gene; V was cut back by 7 bases and J by 1 base. CDR3 DNA: TGTGCCAGCAAGGGGACAGACTCTCAGAACACTGAAGCTTTCTTT. The encoded protein is CASKGTDSQNTEAFF.

The rearrangement links TRBV19 to TRBJ1-1; D is undetermined. V gave up 2 bases and J gave up 3 bases, with 7 bases separating them. In germline, CDR1 is LNHDA, CDR2 SQIVND (reference sequence). This CDR3 is built from 13 residues. The CDR3 here is CASSITDYTEAFF. The CDR3 coding sequence is TGTGCCAGTAGTATAACTGATTACACTGAAGCTTTCTTT. The whole variable domain, remainder taken from reference TRBV19 and TRBJ1-1, is DGGITQSPKYLFRKEGQNVTLSCEQNLNHDAMYWYRQDPGQGLRLIYYSQIVNDFQKGDIAEGYSVSREKKESFPLTVTSAQKNPTAFYLCASSITDYTEAFFGQGTRLTVV.

The chain employs TRBV27 and TRBJ2-1; weak D call: TRBD1 (6 bases). Germline V gene sequence: CDR1 MNHEY, CDR2 SMNVEV (reference sequence). V lost 5 bases, J lost 2 bases, and 13 bases lay in between. The CDR3 is 15 residues long. The CDR3 sequence is CASSADRPTYNEQFF. CDR3 sequence (DNA): TGTGCCAGCAGTGCCGACAGGCCCACCTACAATGAGCAGTTCTTC.

J is TRBJ2-3 and V is TRBV10-1; perhaps TRBD1 as D (5 bases). CDR1 WNHNN and CDR2 SYGVQD come from the germline V gene (reference sequence). CDR3 length: 14 amino acids. Trimming took 6 bases from V and 2 from J, leaving 12 bases between them. CDR3 bases: TGCGCCAGCAGCCCCAGGGATCTCACAGATACGCAGTATTTT. This gives the protein CASSPRDLTDTQYF.

This chain uses TRBV30 with TRBJ1-2; TRBD1 is a possible D gene (6 bases). The V end was cut by 4 bases, the J end by 4 bases, with 7 bases between. Per the germline V gene, CDR1 is GTSNPN and CDR2 is SVGIG (reference sequence). The CDR3 sequence is 11 residues long. The CDR3 sequence: CAWTGVYGYTF. In DNA form, the CDR3 reads TGTGCCTGGACAGGGGTCTATGGCTACACCTTC.

This clone has only one observation. The rearrangement joins TRBV5-1 to TRBJ1-1; 11 bases agree with TRBD1. Losses at the gene ends were 3 bases for V and 10 bases for J; bases not matched to a gene: 11. The CDR3 runs to 15 residues. Germline assignment: CDR1 SGHRS and CDR2 YFSETQ. The CDR3 DNA reads as TGCGCCAGCAGCTGGGGGACAGGGGGATCCCGCGGAGCTTTCTTT. This encodes CASSWGTGGSRGAFF.

The gene calls are TRBV6-2 or TRBV6-3 and TRBJ1-5; no clear D gene. This CDR3 region has 15 residues. Trimming stripped 6 bases from V and 1 base from J, with 13 bases between. Germline V CDR1 and CDR2: MNHEY, SVGEGT. CDR3 bases: TGTGCCAGCAGCCCCGTGTTTGCGAGCAATCAGCCCCAGCATTTT. As protein: CASSPVFASNQPQHF.

The V and J genes are TRBV7-6 and TRBJ1-1, with 8 bases lining up with TRBD1. The CDR3 has 15 amino acids. After removal of 5 bases from V and 5 bases from J, the junction contained 10 bases not matched to a gene. CDR1 and CDR2 from the germline V gene are SGHVS and FNYEAQ. The CDR3 DNA follows: TGTGCCAGCAGCCGTGGTGGACAGGGAGTGACTGAAGCTTTCTTT. It is translated as CASSRGGQGVTEAFF.

The chain joins TRBV12-3 or TRBV12-4 to TRBJ1-1, with D unclear. This CDR3 has 11 amino acids. Trimming removed 4 bases at V and 5 bases at J, with 5 bases between. CDR3 DNA sequence: TGTGCCAGCAGTTCCCCGACTGAAGCTTTCTTT. This encodes CASSSPTEAFF.

This chain links TRBV29-1 with TRBJ2-7; possibly TRBD1 for D (6 bases). The V end lost 6 bases, the J end lost 0 bases, and 15 bases lay between the germline ends. The germline CDR1 and CDR2 sequences are SQVTM and ANQGSEA. This CDR3 has 14 residues. CDR3 nucleotide sequence: TGCAGCGTCGGGGACACTTTGAGCTCCTACGAGCAGTACTTC. Translated: CSVGDTLSSYEQYF.

V gene TRBV10-2 combines with J gene TRBJ1-6; 9 bases are shared with TRBD1. This CDR3 is 14 amino acids long. The trim removed 5 bases at V and 7 bases at J, leaving 3 bases unmatched. Germline V gene sequence: CDR1 WSHSY, CDR2 SAAADI. CDR3 DNA sequence: TGCGCCAGCAGTAAAGGGACAGGGAATTCACCCCTCCACTTT. Amino acid sequence: CASSKGTGNSPLHF.

V usage is TRBV7-9 and J usage is TRBJ1-6; the D gene is possibly TRBD1 (5 bases). Germline lookup yields CDR1 SEHNR and CDR2 FQNEAQ (reference sequence). Trimming removed 0 bases at V and 6 bases at J, with 6 bases between. The CDR3 is made up of 14 amino acids. CDR3: CASSLAGGNSPLHF. The DNA of the CDR3 is TGTGCCAGCAGCTTAGCCGGGGGTAATTCACCCCTCCACTTT.